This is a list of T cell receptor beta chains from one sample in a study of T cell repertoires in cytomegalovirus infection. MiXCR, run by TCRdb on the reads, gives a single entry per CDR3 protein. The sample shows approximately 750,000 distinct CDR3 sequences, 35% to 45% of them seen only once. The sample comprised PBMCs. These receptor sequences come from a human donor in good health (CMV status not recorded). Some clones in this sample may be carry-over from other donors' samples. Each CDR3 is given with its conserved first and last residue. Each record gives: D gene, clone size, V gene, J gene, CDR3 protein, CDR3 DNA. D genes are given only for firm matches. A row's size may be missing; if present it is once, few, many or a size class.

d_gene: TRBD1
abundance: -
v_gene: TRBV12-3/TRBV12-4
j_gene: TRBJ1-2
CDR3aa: CASSLRTGFFSGYTF
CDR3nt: TGTGCCAGCAGTCTAAGGACAGGGTTCTTCTCCGGCTACACCTTC

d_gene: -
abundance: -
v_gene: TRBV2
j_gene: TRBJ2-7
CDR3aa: CASSALAGGAVYEQYF
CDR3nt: TGTGCCAGCAGTGCCCTAGCAGGGGGGGCGGTCTACGAGCAGTACTTC

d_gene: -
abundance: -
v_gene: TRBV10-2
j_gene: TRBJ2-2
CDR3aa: CASTPTRGIALTGELFF
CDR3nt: TGCGCCAGCACCCCCACGCGTGGGATAGCCCTCACCGGGGAGCTGTTTTTT

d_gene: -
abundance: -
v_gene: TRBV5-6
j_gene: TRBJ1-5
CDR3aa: CASSLSSGEPNQPQHF
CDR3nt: TGTGCCAGCAGCTTGTCGTCAGGGGAACCCAATCAGCCCCAGCATTTT

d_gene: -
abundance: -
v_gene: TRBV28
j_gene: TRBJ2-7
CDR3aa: CASSFPTGDYEQYF
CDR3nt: TGTGCCAGCAGTTTTCCGACGGGGGACTACGAGCAGTACTTC

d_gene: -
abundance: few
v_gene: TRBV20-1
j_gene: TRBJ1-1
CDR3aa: CSAAAQGRTEAFF
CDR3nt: TGCAGCGCTGCAGCGCAGGGGCGGACTGAAGCTTTCTTT

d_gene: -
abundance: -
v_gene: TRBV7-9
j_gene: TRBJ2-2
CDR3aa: CASSLWGEMTGELFF
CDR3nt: TGTGCCAGCAGCTTATGGGGGGAAATGACCGGGGAGCTGTTTTTT

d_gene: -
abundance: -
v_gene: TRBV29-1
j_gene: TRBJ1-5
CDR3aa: CSVGMVDQPQHF
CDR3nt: TGCAGCGTTGGAATGGTCGATCAGCCCCAGCATTTT

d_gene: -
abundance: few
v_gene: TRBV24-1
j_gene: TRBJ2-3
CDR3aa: CATSETNTQYF
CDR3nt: TGTGCCACCAGTGAGACAAATACGCAGTATTTT

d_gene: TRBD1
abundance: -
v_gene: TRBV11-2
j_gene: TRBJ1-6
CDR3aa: CASSSGTAPSPLHF
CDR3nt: TGTGCCAGCAGCTCCGGGACAGCCCCTTCACCCCTCCACTTT

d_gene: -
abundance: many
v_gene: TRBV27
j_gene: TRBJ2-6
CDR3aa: CASSKQGTGANVLTF
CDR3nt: TGTGCCAGCAGTAAGCAGGGTACTGGGGCCAACGTCCTGACTTTC

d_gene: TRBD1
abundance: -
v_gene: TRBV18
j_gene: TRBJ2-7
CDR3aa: CASSSGQGPEQYF
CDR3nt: TGTGCCAGCTCATCTGGACAGGGCCCCGAGCAGTACTTC

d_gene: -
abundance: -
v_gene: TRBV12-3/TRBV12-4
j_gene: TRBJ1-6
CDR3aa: CASSLLSNSPLHF
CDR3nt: TGTGCCAGCAGTTTGCTGTCCAATTCACCCCTCCACTTT

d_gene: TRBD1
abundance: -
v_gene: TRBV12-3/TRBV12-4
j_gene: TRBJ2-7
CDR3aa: CASSRGTGVNEQYF
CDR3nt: TGTGCCAGCAGTCGTGGGACAGGGGTCAATGAGCAGTACTTC

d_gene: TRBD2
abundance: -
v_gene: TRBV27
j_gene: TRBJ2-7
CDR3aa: CASSPTLAGGPHEQYF
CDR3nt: TGTGCCAGCAGTCCAACACTAGCGGGAGGGCCGCACGAGCAGTACTTC

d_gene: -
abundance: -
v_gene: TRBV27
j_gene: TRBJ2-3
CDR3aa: CASSFRNSGTQYF
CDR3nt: TGTGCCAGCAGTTTTAGAAATTCAGGGACGCAGTATTTT

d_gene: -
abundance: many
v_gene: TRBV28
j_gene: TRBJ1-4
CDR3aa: CASSTPPKLFF
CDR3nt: TGTGCCAGCAGTACCCCCCCGAAACTGTTTTTT

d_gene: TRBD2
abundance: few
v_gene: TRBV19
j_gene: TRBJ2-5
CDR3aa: CASSRGGRETQYF
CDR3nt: TGTGCCAGTAGCCGGGGGGGGCGCGAGACCCAGTACTTC

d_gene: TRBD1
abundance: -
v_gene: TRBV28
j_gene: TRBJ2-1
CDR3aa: CASSSQHEPPGQAAGPF
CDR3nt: TGTGCCAGCAGTTCCCAGCACGAGCCTCCGGGACAGGCGGCCGGGCCATTC

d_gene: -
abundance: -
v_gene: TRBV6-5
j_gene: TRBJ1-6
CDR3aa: CASSYFGQSSYNSPLHF
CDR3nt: TGTGCCAGCAGTTACTTTGGACAGAGCTCCTATAATTCACCCCTCCACTTT

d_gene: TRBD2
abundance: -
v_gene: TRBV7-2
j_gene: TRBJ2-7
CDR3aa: CASSLSAGVPNEQYF
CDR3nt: TGTGCCAGCAGCTTATCAGCGGGAGTGCCTAACGAGCAGTACTTC

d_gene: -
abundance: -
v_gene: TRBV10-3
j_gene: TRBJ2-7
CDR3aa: CAISGGNEQYF
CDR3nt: TGTGCCATCAGTGGGGGGAACGAGCAGTACTTC

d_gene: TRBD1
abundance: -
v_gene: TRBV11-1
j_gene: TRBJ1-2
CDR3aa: CASSLFGTGVNGYSF
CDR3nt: TGTGCCAGCAGCTTATTTGGGACAGGGGTGAACGGCTACAGCTTC

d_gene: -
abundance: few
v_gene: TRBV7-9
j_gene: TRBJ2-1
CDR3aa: CASSLEVWESSYNEQFF
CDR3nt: TGTGCCAGCAGCTTAGAGGTGTGGGAAAGCTCCTACAATGAGCAGTTCTTC

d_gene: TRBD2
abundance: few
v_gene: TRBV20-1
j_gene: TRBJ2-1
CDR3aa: CSARYRERGGRGNEQFF
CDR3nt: TGCAGTGCTAGATATCGTGAGCGGGGGGGCCGCGGCAATGAGCAGTTCTTC

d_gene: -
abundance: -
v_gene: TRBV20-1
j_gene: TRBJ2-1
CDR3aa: CSARKRAATHNEQFF
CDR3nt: TGCAGTGCTAGAAAGCGGGCAGCAACCCACAATGAGCAGTTCTTC

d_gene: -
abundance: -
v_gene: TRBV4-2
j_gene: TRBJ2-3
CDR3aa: CASSQESVLWGAWDTQYF
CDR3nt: TGTGCCAGCAGCCAAGAATCGGTTCTTTGGGGGGCGTGGGATACGCAGTATTTT

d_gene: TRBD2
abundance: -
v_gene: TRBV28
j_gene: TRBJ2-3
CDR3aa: CASSRTSGGTDTQYF
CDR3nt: TGTGCCAGCAGCCGGACTAGCGGAGGCACAGATACGCAGTATTTT

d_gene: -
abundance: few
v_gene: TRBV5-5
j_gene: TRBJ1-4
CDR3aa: CASSLVAAATNEKLFF
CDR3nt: TGTGCCAGCAGCTTGGTGGCGGCTGCAACTAATGAAAAACTGTTTTTT

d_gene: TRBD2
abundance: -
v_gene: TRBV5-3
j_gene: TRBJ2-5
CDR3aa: CASSGNRGLAGRGETQYF
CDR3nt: TGTGCCAGCAGCGGGAACAGGGGACTAGCGGGACGCGGGGAGACCCAGTACTTC

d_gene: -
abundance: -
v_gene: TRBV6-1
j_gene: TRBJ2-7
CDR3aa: CASSEGKGYEQYF
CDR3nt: TGTGCCAGCAGTGAAGGGAAGGGGTACGAGCAGTACTTC

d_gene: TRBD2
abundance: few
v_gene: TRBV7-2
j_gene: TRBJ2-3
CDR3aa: CASSLELASGRPDTQYF
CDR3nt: TGTGCCAGCAGCTTAGAATTGGCTAGCGGGAGACCGGATACGCAGTATTTT

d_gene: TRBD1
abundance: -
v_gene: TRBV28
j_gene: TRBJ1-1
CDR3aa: CASSSPGVLQGIETEAFF
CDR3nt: TGTGCCAGCAGTTCCCCCGGAGTCTTACAGGGGATTGAGACTGAAGCTTTCTTT

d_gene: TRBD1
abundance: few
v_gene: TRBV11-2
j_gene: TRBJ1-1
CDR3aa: CASREQGPAEAFF
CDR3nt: TGTGCCAGCAGAGAACAGGGGCCAGCTGAAGCTTTCTTT

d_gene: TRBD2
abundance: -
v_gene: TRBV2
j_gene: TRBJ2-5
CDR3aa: CASSVRTSGSVETQYF
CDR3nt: TGTGCCAGCAGTGTTAGGACTAGCGGGAGTGTAGAGACCCAGTACTTC

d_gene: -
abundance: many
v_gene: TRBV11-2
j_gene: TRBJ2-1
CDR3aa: CASSLERYGQKQFF
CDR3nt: TGTGCCAGCAGCTTAGAGCGCTACGGACAGAAGCAGTTCTTC

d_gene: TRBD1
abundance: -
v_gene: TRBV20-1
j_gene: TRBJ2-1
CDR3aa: CSGDSTYNEQFF
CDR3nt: TGCAGTGGGGACAGCACGTACAATGAGCAGTTCTTC

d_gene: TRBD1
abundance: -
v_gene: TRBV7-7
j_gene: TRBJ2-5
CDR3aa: CASSLGTGAALETQYF
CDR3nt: TGTGCTAGCAGCTTAGGGACAGGGGCGGCCCTAGAGACCCAGTACTTC

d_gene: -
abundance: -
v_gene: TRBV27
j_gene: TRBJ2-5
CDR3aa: CASSLERAGGSAETQYF
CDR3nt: TGTGCCAGCAGCCTCGAAAGGGCAGGGGGGAGCGCGGAGACCCAGTACTTC

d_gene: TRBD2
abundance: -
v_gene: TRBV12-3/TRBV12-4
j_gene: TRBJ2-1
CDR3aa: CASSPIAGAEQFF
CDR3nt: TGTGCCAGCAGTCCAATAGCGGGAGCGGAGCAGTTCTTC

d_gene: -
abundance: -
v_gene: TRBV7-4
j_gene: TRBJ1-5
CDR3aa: CASSPSGSDQPQHF
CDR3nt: TGTGCCAGCAGCCCCTCGGGGTCGGATCAGCCCCAGCATTTT

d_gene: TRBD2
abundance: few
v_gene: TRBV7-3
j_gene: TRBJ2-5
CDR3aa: CASSLGGGWEETQYF
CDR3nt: TGTGCCAGCAGCCTGGGGGGAGGGTGGGAGGAGACCCAGTACTTC

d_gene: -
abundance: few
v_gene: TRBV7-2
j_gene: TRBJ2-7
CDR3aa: CASSLATGFEQYF
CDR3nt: TGTGCCAGCAGCTTAGCGACAGGTTTCGAGCAGTACTTC

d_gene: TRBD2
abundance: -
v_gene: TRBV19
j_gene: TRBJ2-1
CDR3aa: CASSTPWTSGARGTDGQFF
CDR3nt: TGTGCCAGTAGTACCCCGTGGACTAGCGGGGCGCGGGGTACGGATGGGCAGTTCTTC

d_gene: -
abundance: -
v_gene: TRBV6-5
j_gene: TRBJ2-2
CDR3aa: CASSYSGSGELFF
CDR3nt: TGTGCCAGCAGTTACTCGGGTTCCGGGGAGCTGTTTTTT

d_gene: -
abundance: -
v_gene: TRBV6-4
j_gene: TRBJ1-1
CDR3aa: CASSSAKNTEAFF
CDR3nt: TGTGCCAGCAGCTCAGCTAAGAACACTGAAGCTTTCTTT